This note documents a single T cell receptor beta chain sequence. Trimming took 5 bases from V and 8 from J; bases not matched to a gene: 11. The CDR3 sequence is 14 residues long. Germline-derived CDR1 and CDR2 are LNHDA and SQIVND (reference sequence). TCR beta CDR3 amplification from genomic DNA was performed by two-round multiplex PCR. Each TRBV and TRBJ gene had its own primer in the first PCR round. MiXCR, applied by TCRdb to the multiplex PCR reads, yields one record per CDR3 protein. The sample records some 60,000 distinct CDR3 sequences, around 27% being singletons. The data are from a study of prognosis after radiotherapy for stage I lung cancer.

The chain employs TRBV19 and TRBJ1-1; 7 bases agree with TRBD1. The specimen comprised PBMCs, sampled before or after stereotactic body radiation therapy (not recorded which). The clonotype comes from a donor over 45 with non-small cell lung cancer. The CDR3 loop reads CASSRRQGNKEAFF. Written as DNA, the CDR3 is TGTGCCAGTAGTCGCAGACAGGGTAACAAAGAAGCTTTCTTT.